The clone carrying this TCR beta chain appeared a single time. What it recognizes is unknown. This specimen comes from a study of a mutant IDH1 vaccine in newly diagnosed glioma. Study in general: Commencement of vaccination occurred 4-6 weeks following radiotherapy alone, or concurrently with temozolomide cycles. Males made up approximately 62% and females approximately 40% of treated patients, whose mean age was approximately 44 years.

Sequencing was performed with immunoSEQ multiplex PCR; in TCRdb, only in-frame clones are kept and a portion is missing. The profile covers roughly 51,000 clones, with 75% to 85% appearing a single time and roughly 3.5% taken by the ten largest. Study-level findings and limits: Among all patients, vaccine-induced immune responses occurred in roughly 93%.

The time point was: week 5, during vaccination. It was 300 ug of mutant IDH1 20-mer peptide that made up each vaccine dose, given with topical imiquimod. V lost 10 bases and J lost 2; bases outside the gene matches: 6. Germline CDR1 reads SGHAT; CDR2 reads FQNNGV. The CDR3 is 13 residues long. The material sequenced was PBMCs, taken from a glioma patient whose treatment included an IDH1 peptide vaccine. The chain recombines TRBV11-2 with TRBJ2-3, with 7 bases fitting TRBD2. This receptor was taken from a man younger than 45 with glioma. CDR3 coding DNA: TGTGCCACCCAGGGAGGGAACACAGATACGCAGTATTTT. It specifies CATQGGNTDTQYF.